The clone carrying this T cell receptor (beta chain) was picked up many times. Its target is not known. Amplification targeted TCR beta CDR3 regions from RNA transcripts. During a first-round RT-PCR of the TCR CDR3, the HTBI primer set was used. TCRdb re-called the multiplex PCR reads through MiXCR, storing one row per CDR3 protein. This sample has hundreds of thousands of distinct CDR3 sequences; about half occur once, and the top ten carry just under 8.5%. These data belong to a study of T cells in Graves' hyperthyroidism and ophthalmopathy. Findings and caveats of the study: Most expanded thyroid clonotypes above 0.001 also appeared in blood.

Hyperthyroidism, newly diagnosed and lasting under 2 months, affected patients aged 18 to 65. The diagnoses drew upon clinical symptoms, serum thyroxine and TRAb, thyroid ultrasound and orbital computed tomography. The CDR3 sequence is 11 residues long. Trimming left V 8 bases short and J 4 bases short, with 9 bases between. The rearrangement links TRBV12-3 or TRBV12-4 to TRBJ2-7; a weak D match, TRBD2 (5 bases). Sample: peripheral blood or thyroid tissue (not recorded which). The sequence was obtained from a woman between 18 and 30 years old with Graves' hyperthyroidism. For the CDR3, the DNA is TGTGCCAGCGGTAGGACTTACGAGCAGTACTTC. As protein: CASGRTYEQYF.